These 25 T cell receptor beta chains originate from one sample sequenced in a study of shared clonotypes between healthy human individuals. Method: immunoSEQ multiplex PCR; TCRdb's copy keeps in-frame clones and lacks some. Among tens of thousands of clones, about 63% were seen once, and the ten largest hold approximately 56%. The specimen sequenced was memory CD8+ T cells sorted from blood. Specified subset: CD45RO+ cells pooled with CCR7-negative TemRA cells. The receptors shown here come from a man between 25 and 39 years old in good health.

The rearrangement joins TRBV7-8 to TRBJ2-3; TRBD1 matches at 7 bases. Germline CDR1 reads SGHVS; CDR2 reads FQNEAQ. The CDR3 length is 16 residues. V shed 5 bases and J 3 bases; nucleotides not matched to a gene: 11. The CDR3 here is CASSTDRVLLTDTQYF. In nucleotides, the CDR3 is TGTGCCAGCAGCACCGACAGGGTACTTTTGACAGATACGCAGTATTTT.

This clone has just a few counts. This chain uses TRBV18 with TRBJ2-5; D remains unclear. Germline CDR1 and CDR2: KGHSH and LQKENI. Between the trimmed V and J ends, which lost 2 bases and 3 bases, there was a span of 1 base. The length of the CDR3 is 11 residues. Here the CDR3 reads CASSPKETQYF. CDR3 nucleotide sequence: TGTGCCAGCTCACCAAAAGAGACCCAGTACTTC.

The rearrangement links TRBV10-3 to TRBJ2-1; D might be TRBD2 (6 bases). CDR3 length: 13 amino acids. Trimming pared 8 bases from V and 6 bases from J, leaving 14 bases between. Per germline, CDR1 ENHRY and CDR2 SYGVKD. The CDR3 region has the DNA TGTGCCATCGGACCAGGAGGGGCCAATGAGCAGTTCTTC. Encoded protein: CAIGPGGANEQFF.

The chain recombines TRBV7-2 with TRBJ2-1, with TRBD1 identical over 7 bases. The CDR3 loop spans 13 amino acids. Germline values: CDR1 SGHTA, CDR2 FQGNSA. Losses at the gene ends were 1 base for V and 13 bases for J; bases not matched to a gene: 7. The CDR3 DNA reads as TGTGCCAGCAGCTTAGGGGGACAGTCCCAACAGTTCTTC. It specifies CASSLGGQSQQFF.

The chain uses TRBV4-3 and TRBJ2-7; D may be TRBD2 (5 bases). Germline V gene data show CDR1 as LGHNA and CDR2 as YSLEER. The CDR3 is made up of 15 amino acids. Trimming took off 1 base at V and 0 bases at J, with 10 bases between the two ends. This CDR3 is CASSQVSESSYEQYF. The CDR3 DNA sequence: TGCGCCAGCAGCCAAGTTAGCGAGAGCTCCTACGAGCAGTACTTC.

This clone was seen only a few times. The J gene is TRBJ2-1, the V gene TRBV28; D unclear. The germline V and J ends were trimmed by 4 bases and 15 bases, with 13 bases remaining between them. The length of the CDR3 is 11 residues. CDR1 and CDR2 from the germline V gene are MDHEN and SYDVKM. The DNA for the CDR3 is TGTGCCAGCAGTTACGCCATGGAGTGGTTCTTC. It yields the protein CASSYAMEWFF.

The CDR3 loop is CARTPSQPQHF. CDR3 nucleotides: TGTGCCAGAACCCCGTCACAGCCCCAGCATTTT. The chain joins TRBV5-6 to TRBJ1-5; no firm D call. Trimming took off 8 bases at V and 7 bases at J, with 10 bases between the two ends. CDR1 and CDR2 (germline): SGHDT, YYEEEE. This CDR3 region has 11 residues.

The genes are TRBV5-1 and TRBJ2-2, with D maybe TRBD1 (5 bases). Germline V gene lookup returns CDR1 SGHRS and CDR2 YFSETQ. CDR3 size: 14 residues. V lost 4 bases and J 3 bases, leaving 10 bases between the germline ends. The CDR3 DNA sequence: TGCGCCAGCAGCATACAGGAGTACACCGGGGAGCTGTTTTTT. Its translation is CASSIQEYTGELFF.

The chain employs TRBV7-9 and TRBJ2-3; 11 nucleotides agree with TRBD2. The trim removed 5 bases at V and 2 bases at J, leaving 9 bases unmatched. This CDR3 is built from 17 residues. Germline CDR1 is SEHNR and CDR2 is FQNEAQ (reference sequence). The CDR3 nucleotides read TGTGCCAGCAGCCCTCACTTAGCGGGAGGGCCCACAGATACGCAGTATTTT. Translation gives CASSPHLAGGPTDTQYF. Complete variable domain (other parts from reference TRBV7-9 and TRBJ2-3): DTGVSQNPRHKITKRGQNVTFRCDPISEHNRLYWYRQTLGQGPEFLTYFQNEAQLEKSRLLSDRFSAERPKGSFSTLEIQRTEQGDSAMYLCASSPHLAGGPTDTQYFGPGTRLTVL.

This clone was found many times. The V call is TRBV28, the J call TRBJ2-7; D ambiguous. V lost 6 bases and J 0 bases, leaving 6 bases between the germline ends. From germline, CDR1 is MDHEN and CDR2 SYDVKM. The length of the CDR3 is 12 residues. The CDR3 DNA sequence: TGTGCCAGCAGGGGCGTCTCCTACGAGCAGTACTTC. It specifies CASRGVSYEQYF.

This clone was observed many times. V is TRBV7-3 and J is TRBJ1-5; D is perhaps TRBD1 (5 bases). Germline V lookup: CDR1 SGHTA, CDR2 FQGTGA. The ends were cut back, 2 bases at V and 7 bases at J, with 9 bases in the middle. This CDR3 region has 13 residues. CDR3: CASSLARGQPQHF. For the CDR3, the DNA is TGTGCCAGCAGCTTAGCTCGGGGGCAGCCCCAGCATTTT.

There are a few counts of this clone. A much larger clone sits a single nucleotide away, making a read error possible. This chain joins TRBV6-4 and TRBJ2-3, with 8 bases matching TRBD2. Looked up from germline, CDR1 is MRHNA and CDR2 is SNTAGT. V lost 4 bases and J lost 0; bases outside the gene matches: 0. This CDR3 has 14 amino acids. The CDR3 loop reads CASSASGSTDTQYF. The CDR3 nucleotides read TGTGCCAGCAGTGCTAGCGGGAGCACAGATACGCAGTATTTT.

This clone showed up many times. Other DNA sequences in this specimen translate into the identical CDR3. This rearrangement joins TRBV28 to TRBJ1-2; D remains unclear. The CDR3 length is 11 residues. Germline V gene data show CDR1 as MDHEN and CDR2 as SYDVKM. The ends were cut back, 6 bases at V and 5 bases at J, with 7 bases in the middle. The chain's CDR3 is CASSSAYGYTF. CDR3 DNA sequence: TGTGCCAGCAGCTCGGCGTATGGCTACACCTTC.

The V and J genes are TRBV5-1 and TRBJ2-7, with 7 nucleotides matching TRBD1. V shed 0 bases, J shed 3 bases, and the junction held 6 bases outside the gene matches. The germline V gene has CDR1 SGHRS and CDR2 YFSETQ. The CDR3 runs to 15 residues. The CDR3 region is CASSLVGQVYYEQYF. The CDR3 nucleotides are TGCGCCAGCAGCTTGGTCGGACAGGTTTACTACGAGCAGTACTTC.

This clone was seen ten or more times. The chain carries TRBV5-6 and TRBJ2-6; D not resolved. Looked up from germline, CDR1 is SGHDT and CDR2 is YYEEEE. Trimming pared 4 bases from V and 0 bases from J, leaving 5 bases between. The CDR3 extends over 14 amino acids. The CDR3 DNA reads as TGTGCCAGCAGCCACCCCTCTGGGGCCAACGTCCTGACTTTC. Translating it yields CASSHPSGANVLTF. The full variable domain, completed using reference TRBV5-6 and TRBJ2-6, is DAGVTQSPTHLIKTRGQQVTLRCSPKSGHDTVSWYQQALGQGPQFIFQYYEEEERQRGNFPDRFSGHQFPNYSSELNVNALLLGDSALYLCASSHPSGANVLTFGAGSRLTVL.

The rearrangement uses TRBV5-5 and TRBJ2-7; D perhaps matches TRBD1 (6 bases). Germline lookup yields CDR1 SGHKS and CDR2 YYEKEE (reference sequence). The CDR3 extends over 12 amino acids. With 0 bases removed from V and 8 bases from J, the gap between germline ends came to 9 bases. For the CDR3, the DNA is TGTGCCAGCAGCTTGGCACAGGGCAAGCAGTACTTC. Translated: CASSLAQGKQYF.

Only a few counts were recorded for this clone. The genes are TRBV6-1 and TRBJ2-1; 7 nucleotides match TRBD2. The germline V gene has CDR1 MNHNS and CDR2 SASEGT. V was clipped by 9 bases and J by 8 bases; unmatched bases: 16. This CDR3 contains 15 residues. The CDR3 DNA reads TGTGCCAGTGCCGAGTGGGGGGGAAGTGAGCATGAGCAGTTCTTC. It yields the protein CASAEWGGSEHEQFF.

V is TRBV5-1 and J is TRBJ2-7, with D perhaps matching TRBD1 or TRBD2 (5 bases each). The germline gives CDR1 SGHRS, CDR2 YFSETQ. This CDR3 region has 15 residues. The V gene lost 5 bases and the J gene lost 0 bases, with 15 bases spanning the gap. The DNA of the CDR3 is TGCGCCAGCAGTTGGGACGGATCGAGCTCCTACGAGCAGTACTTC. It codes for CASSWDGSSSYEQYF. The full variable domain, completed using reference TRBV5-1 and TRBJ2-7, is KAGVTQTPRYLIKTRGQQVTLSCSPISGHRSVSWYQQTPGQGLQFLFEYFSETQRNKGNFPGRFSGRQFSNSRSEMNVSTLELGDSALYLCASSWDGSSSYEQYFGPGTRLTVT.

This chain connects TRBV19 to TRBJ2-5; possible D gene TRBD1, 6 bases. V was pared by 2 bases and J by 0 bases, with 10 bases between. The CDR3 consists of 15 residues. Germline loops: CDR1 LNHDA, CDR2 SQIVND (reference sequence). CDR3 residues: CASSISGTNQETQYF. In DNA, the CDR3 is TGTGCCAGTAGTATATCTGGGACAAACCAAGAGACCCAGTACTTC. The full variable domain, rest sourced from reference TRBV19 and TRBJ2-5, is DGGITQSPKYLFRKEGQNVTLSCEQNLNHDAMYWYRQDPGQGLRLIYYSQIVNDFQKGDIAEGYSVSREKKESFPLTVTSAQKNPTAFYLCASSISGTNQETQYFGPGTRLLVL.

This clone has only a few counts. This CDR3 is CASSARTYEQYF. Here the CDR3 DNA reads TGTGCCAGCAGTGCCAGAACCTACGAGCAGTACTTC. The chain couples TRBV28 to TRBJ2-7, with D hard to call. CDR1 and CDR2 (germline): MDHEN, SYDVKM. Trimming left V 5 bases short and J 2 bases short, with 7 bases between. CDR3 length equals 12 residues.

This clone was observed a few times. The V gene is TRBV7-2, the J gene TRBJ2-1; D is uncertain. This CDR3 is built from 14 residues. Germline CDR1 and CDR2: SGHTA and FQGNSA. V lost 3 bases and J lost 5, with 11 bases in between. The CDR3 DNA reads as TGTGCCAGCAGCTTGGTTCTGCGCCACAATGAGCAGTTCTTC. Amino acid sequence: CASSLVLRHNEQFF.

The chain combines TRBV10-3 with TRBJ2-5; 13 bases are shared with TRBD2. The V gene end was trimmed by 3 bases and the J gene end by 5 bases; junction bases not matched to a gene: 9. Germline V gene lookup returns CDR1 ENHRY and CDR2 SYGVKD. The CDR3 consists of 17 residues. This chain's CDR3 is CAISEGLAGAVRETQYF. CDR3 coding DNA: TGTGCCATCAGTGAAGGACTAGCGGGAGCGGTCAGGGAGACCCAGTACTTC.

The chain has TRBV28 and TRBJ2-3; unclear D gene. The germline V and J ends were trimmed by 4 bases and 1 base, with 12 bases remaining between them. The CDR3 is made up of 15 amino acids. Germline V gene data show CDR1 as MDHEN and CDR2 as SYDVKM. CDR3 sequence: CASSYQEQRTDTQYF. CDR3 bases: TGTGCCAGCAGTTACCAAGAGCAGCGCACAGATACGCAGTATTTT.

The V and J genes are TRBV5-4 and TRBJ2-7; no reliable D call. Between the trimmed V and J ends, which lost 0 bases and 2 bases, there was a span of 9 bases. The germline V gene has CDR1 SGHNT and CDR2 YYREEE (reference sequence). This CDR3 is built from 14 residues. CDR3 in amino acids: CASSLGVNTYEQYF. The CDR3 DNA reads as TGTGCCAGCAGCTTGGGGGTCAACACCTACGAGCAGTACTTC.

The chain links TRBV13 to TRBJ2-7; 12 bases are shared with TRBD2. Germline V gives CDR1 PRHDT, CDR2 FYEKMQ (reference sequence). Trimming took 5 bases from V and 6 from J; bases not matched to a gene: 5. This CDR3 region has 14 residues. CDR3 loop: CASSPTSGSFEQYF. The CDR3 DNA follows: TGTGCCAGCAGCCCGACTAGCGGGAGCTTCGAGCAGTACTTC.